Listed below are T cell receptor beta chains from one sample, sequenced in a study of blood T cell repertoires in COVID-19. Data came from immunoSEQ multiplex PCR; TCRdb stores just in-frame clones and leaves some out. The data hold tens of thousands of clones, with 90% observed a single time. The sequenced material came from peripheral blood. These receptors came from a man between 65 and 85 years old with acute or convalescent COVID-19. Both conserved end residues are part of each CDR3. D genes are given only for firm matches. Only part of the rows carry a size: once, few, many, or a class if the clone is expanded.

TRBV11-2	TRBJ2-7	.	.	TGTGCCAGCTCTGAAACAGGGTCTTTAGGCTACGAGCAGTACTTC	CASSETGSLGYEQYF
TRBV29-1	TRBJ2-1	.	few	TGCAGCGTTGAAGTCAGGGCTTCCTACAATGAGCAGTTCTTC	CSVEVRASYNEQFF
TRBV4-1	TRBJ1-1	.	once	TGCGCCAGCAGCCAAGGAGGGCTAACTGAAGCTTTCTTT	CASSQGGLTEAFF
TRBV11-2	TRBJ2-1	TRBD2	.	TGTGCCAGCAGCAGGACTAGCGGGGGCAATGAGCAGTTCTTC	CASSRTSGGNEQFF
TRBV2	TRBJ1-1	TRBD1	.	TGTGCCAGCAGTGAAGCGGACAGGAGAAACACTGAAGCTTTCTTT	CASSEADRRNTEAFF
TRBV19	TRBJ1-3	.	.	TGTGCCAGTAGTCCGCCTACCTCTGGAAACACCATATATTTT	CASSPPTSGNTIYF
TRBV5-8	TRBJ2-3	.	.	TGTGCCAGCAGCCGGACAAGAGTTTTAAAACGCACAGATACGCAGTATTTT	CASSRTRVLKRTDTQYF
TRBV2	TRBJ1-5	.	.	TGTGCCAGCAGTGAGCAAGGGGGAGTGGCCCAGCATTTT	CASSEQGGVAQHF
TRBV7-2	TRBJ1-5	TRBD1	.	TGTGCCAGCAGCTTAAGGGGGACAGTGAGCAATCAGCCCCAGCATTTT	CASSLRGTVSNQPQHF
TRBV5-1	TRBJ1-1	TRBD1	.	TGCGCCAGCAGCTGGGGCAGTCCGGGACAGATGAACACTGAAGCTTTCTTT	CASSWGSPGQMNTEAFF
TRBV6-5	TRBJ2-1	.	.	TGTGCCAGCAGCAGACAGAGCTACAATGAGCAGTTCTTC	CASSRQSYNEQFF
TRBV7-6	TRBJ2-7	.	.	TGTGCCAGCAGCTCCCCGGGCGGGGAGCAGTACTTC	CASSSPGGEQYF
TRBV11-3	TRBJ1-1	.	.	TGTGCCAGCAGCTTAGATGTAGCAGGGAAAGCTTTCTTT	CASSLDVAGKAFF
TRBV6-2/TRBV6-3	TRBJ1-2	TRBD1	.	TGTGCCAGCAGCAAATTGACAGGGGGTAACTATGGCTACACCTTC	CASSKLTGGNYGYTF
TRBV18	TRBJ1-5	.	.	TGTGCCAGCTCACCTTCGGCGGGTAATCAGCCCCAGCATTTT	CASSPSAGNQPQHF
TRBV19	TRBJ1-5	.	.	TGTGCCAGTACCATTCGCGGGGGGGCGGATCAGCCCCAGCATTTT	CASTIRGGADQPQHF
TRBV7-2	TRBJ2-7	.	.	TGTGCCAGCAGCTCAGGTCCCGGCACTTTCACCTACGAGCAGTACTTC	CASSSGPGTFTYEQYF
TRBV9	TRBJ2-2	TRBD2	once	TGTGCCAGCAGCGCCAGCGGGGGGATCAACACCGGGGAGCTGTTTTTT	CASSASGGINTGELFF
TRBV19	TRBJ1-6	.	.	TGTGCCAGCAAAGGACAGTCCCAGGGTTCACCCCTCCACTTT	CASKGQSQGSPLHF
TRBV5-1	TRBJ1-5	.	.	TGCGCCAGCAGCTTGGGGACCGACAGGACTAGCAATCAGCCCCAGCATTTT	CASSLGTDRTSNQPQHF
TRBV5-8	TRBJ2-5	TRBD2	.	TGTGCCAGCACCAGGACTAGGCGGGAGACCCAGTACTTC	CASTRTRRETQYF
TRBV11-3	TRBJ2-1	.	.	TGTGCCAGCAGCTTGAGGAGCTCCTACAATGAGCAGTTCTTC	CASSLRSSYNEQFF
TRBV27	TRBJ2-3	TRBD2	.	TGTGCCAGCAGTCCCGAGCGGCTAGCGGGGGGGGTGGATACGCAGTATTTT	CASSPERLAGGVDTQYF
TRBV6-5	TRBJ1-1	TRBD1	.	TGTGCCAGCAGTTCGGGACAGACGAACACTGAAGCTTTCTTT	CASSSGQTNTEAFF
TRBV5-1	TRBJ1-5	TRBD1	.	TGCGCCAGCAGCTTTGGGGACAGGGACCAGCATTTT	CASSFGDRDQHF
TRBV11-2	TRBJ2-7	.	.	TGTGCCAGCAGCTCCTCAAGACAGGCCTCCTTTAGGGAGCAGTACTTC	CASSSSRQASFREQYF
TRBV7-8	TRBJ1-3	.	.	TGTGCCAGCAGCTCCCAGAAGGGGGTAGTTGGAAACACCATATATTTT	CASSSQKGVVGNTIYF
TRBV7-3	TRBJ2-6	.	.	TGTGCCAGCAGCTTCCAGGGGCTTGGGGCCAACGTCCTGACTTTC	CASSFQGLGANVLTF
TRBV28	TRBJ1-3	.	.	TGTGCCAGCAGTTTATACCGGGTAGACACCATATATTTT	CASSLYRVDTIYF
TRBV28	TRBJ1-2	.	.	TGTGCCAGCAGTTCCCTCCGGGGCTACACCTTC	CASSSLRGYTF
TRBV10-3	TRBJ2-7	TRBD2	once	TGTGCCATCAAACTCGCGGGGGGCGCCTACGAGCAGTACTTC	CAIKLAGGAYEQYF
TRBV6-5	TRBJ1-2	.	.	TGTGCCAGCAGCCGAACGTCCGGGAACTATGGCTACACCTTC	CASSRTSGNYGYTF
TRBV6-2/TRBV6-3	TRBJ2-3	TRBD2	.	TGTGCCAGCAGTTGGACTAGCGGGGGGGCAGATACGCAGTATTTT	CASSWTSGGADTQYF
TRBV7-2	TRBJ1-2	TRBD1	.	TGTGCCAGCAGCTCAGGACAGGGGGAGAACTATGGCTACACCTTC	CASSSGQGENYGYTF
TRBV7-2	TRBJ2-1	TRBD2	.	TGTGCCAGCAGCCAACGGGGGGGATCCTACAATGAGCAGTTCTTC	CASSQRGGSYNEQFF
TRBV3-1/TRBV3-2	TRBJ2-5	TRBD1	.	TGTGCCAGCAGGGACAGGGAGGAGACCCAGTACTTC	CASRDREETQYF
TRBV7-9	TRBJ1-6	TRBD1	.	TGTGCCAGCAGAGGGACAGGGAGTAATTCACCCCTCCACTTT	CASRGTGSNSPLHF
TRBV28	TRBJ1-2	.	once	TGTGCCACCTTGGGCCTTAAACAGAATGGCTACACCTTC	CATLGLKQNGYTF
TRBV6-1	TRBJ1-2	.	once	TGTGCCAGCAGTAGAACCGGGAACTATGGCTACACCTTC	CASSRTGNYGYTF
TRBV18	TRBJ2-3	TRBD2	.	TGTGCCAGCTCACCACGTTCCCTAGCGGGGATGGTAGATACGCAGTATTTT	CASSPRSLAGMVDTQYF
TRBV19	TRBJ2-7	.	once	TGTGCCAGTAGTACCTCAGGGGGGAGAAGCTACGAGCAGTACTTC	CASSTSGGRSYEQYF